This paragraph covers one T cell receptor (beta chain) sequence. This clonotype was recorded a few times. The clone's antigen remains unknown. The input lacks base qualities; no much larger clone sits a single base away. The method behind the library was 5' RACE. For sequencing, an Illumina HiSeq 2000 was employed. Template switching introduced a universal primer binding site; the final cDNA contained a unique molecular identifier, enabling accurate counting of TCR cDNA molecules. Specific primers in the conserved constant-segment region were used to synthesize first-strand cDNA for TCR alpha and beta chains. Each cDNA library was double barcoded, with a SMART-Mk sample barcode plus Illumina barcodes, to control for contamination. TruSeq adapter sequences and Illumina sample barcodes were added in two successive PCR steps. The TCR alpha and beta cDNA libraries were sequenced on the Illumina HiSeq platform using custom primers. The authors processed their data as follows. Raw reads were processed with MiGEC to extract unique molecular identifiers, and MiXCR was used to determine CDR3 positions. For each individual, recombination models were inferred using an EM algorithm with the repgenHMM and IGoR tools. The tcR package in R was used for shared clonotype analysis, with sharing normalized by the product of cloneset sizes. To study raw recombination without the effects of thymic and clonal selection, out-of-frame nonproductive sequences were analyzed. The public sequencing data were trimmed at Q25 with fastp and processed into clonotypes with MiXCR by TCRdb, which kept only in-frame beta chains. Rows matching on CDR3 protein sequence are summarized as one entry with the most common DNA and genes. These V and J calls are TCRdb output, not the study's own analysis. This sample gives 1.5 million to 2 million distinct CDR3 sequences in total; roughly a third of them show up just once. The ten largest clones add up to 0.27% of the sample.

Only healthy Caucasian donors were included. Relative to germline, V is 6 bases shorter and J is 8 bases shorter, with 10 bases between their ends. The CDR3 goes from the cysteine to the phenylalanine over 11 residues. Just CDR3 DNA is preserved here, 33 bases in frame from base 1. CDR1 is given as DFQATT and CDR2 as SNEGSKA, both from the germline V gene (reference sequence). This sample was taken from a study of identical twins (dated by TCRdb to between 2015 and 2016). Study-level background: The study deep-sequenced TCR alpha and beta repertoires from monozygotic twins, unrelated adults of various ages and cord blood to test whether fetal clonotypes persist. To rule out contamination, replicate twin experiments were performed at different times with different library preparation protocols. On the study overall, not on this receptor specifically: Because the same donors could not be followed over many years, the conclusions relied on cross-sectional statistical analysis. Compared with coincidental sharing between unrelated individuals, an excess of low generation-probability sequences was observed among out-of-frame TCR alpha sequences shared between twins. The excess sharing between twins in beta out-of-frame sequences was weaker because fewer shared sequences reduced the signal-to-noise ratio. Recombination models systematically underestimated out-of-frame TCR alpha sharing in monozygotic twins but agreed with sharing between unrelated individuals. Zero-insertion analyses could be partly confounded by invariant T cells such as MAIT and iNKT, though diverse VJ usage argued against such confounding for most clonotypes. Fewer insertions were carried by abundant cord blood beta clonotypes, a similar but weaker trend appeared in young adult naive repertoires, and no such trend appeared in memory repertoires.

Source material: cord blood. The rearrangement combines TRBV20-1 with TRBJ1-4; no D gene call is confident. The receptor was derived from a newborn girl in good health. The bases read TGCAGTGCGCAACAGACAGAAAAACTGTTTTTT. Translation gives CSAQQTEKLFF.